This T cell receptor beta chain was recorded in a study of cytomegalovirus exposure and HLA in healthy donors (dated by TCRdb to about 2017). Context from the whole study: In an earlier analysis of under 750 of the donors, around 300 Gb of sequence data and roughly 100 million unique TCR beta sequences from about 179 million T cells were reported. About 280 gigabases of sequencing data and some 85 million unique TCR sequences were included in an early release covering several hundred HLA-typed donors. Of the roughly 400 genotyped donors, approximately 83% fell in the genetic ancestry cluster associated with self-reported Caucasian donors. The aim of the study was to test whether cataloging public T cell receptors could identify signatures of past pathogen exposure. The study used immunosequencing to profile the T cell repertoires of hundreds of subjects and linked those repertoires to cytomegalovirus serostatus. Besides the first cohort of 500 to 700 subjects, a separate validation cohort made up of roughly 120 different subjects was used. To predict cytomegalovirus infection status, the study brought together high-throughput TCR immunosequencing, statistical association of individual TCRs with disease status, and machine learning. A later analysis re-analyzed previously published TCR beta repertoires from about 600 donors and added high-resolution HLA genotyping to study TCR occurrence patterns. Rather than using new phenotypic data, the later analysis identified candidate immune exposures from TCR beta sequences and from how often those sequences occurred across donors. To decide whether each TCR beta V gene segment behaved as functional or pseudogenic, an earlier analysis of some 570 of the donors relied on high-throughput TCR beta sequencing. Donor age, sex, ethnicity and CMV serostatus were compiled alongside the repertoire data. A later genetic analysis took genome-wide SNP genotypes for about 65% of the 666 donors and used that subset as a discovery cohort. All discovery cohort repertoires had been generated using a single sequencing platform. Class I and class II HLA loci were covered by the typing at four-digit resolution. Typing coverage differed by locus: A, B, C, DRB1 and DQB1 were typed in about 629-640 donors, DQA1 in about 560, DPA1 in around 610, and DPB1 in around 440. A handful of DR-DQ haplotypes were handled as single units for association and clustering because linkage in the cohort was strong. On average, approximately 250,000 unique TCR beta nucleotide sequences were sequenced per donor among 398 genotyped donors of the cohort, with about 17% of those sequences being non-productive. The study at large found these results: A later analysis associated 15,000 to 20,000 TCR beta sequences with specific HLA alleles at a false discovery rate of 0.05. In a later analysis, TCR association rates were found to vary across HLA loci, with the most associated TCRs seen for DRB1 alleles and the fewest for HLA-C alleles. Compared with the roughly 600-donor mean, donors in an Asian-associated ancestry cluster had fewer N-insertions in productive TCRs, according to a later genetic analysis. The classifier was reported to diagnose cytomegalovirus status with high specificity and sensitivity in both the original and validation cohorts. Linkage disequilibrium might explain the correlated functional status among segregating V segments, but an unknown experimental factor could not be excluded. In the study, 164 TCR beta chains were listed as associated with cytomegalovirus. In an earlier analysis of some 500 of the donors, most TCR beta V segments were observed in productive rearrangements about 87% or about 30% of the time, broadly matching IMGT annotations. In this cohort, only TCR beta chains were sequenced, and detectable features were limited by the absence of alpha or paired-chain data. A further reported finding was that TCR beta sequences accurately predicted the HLA-A and HLA-B alleles for most subjects in the first cohort. Compared with equally common non-associated chains, HLA-associated TCR beta chains in a later analysis were more clonally expanded and had lower generation probabilities. Some IMGT-functional V segments, including TRBV6-2 and TRBV6-3, could not be told apart with the 87-base-pair reads, so those segments were excluded. A later genetic analysis associated a missense DCLRE1C variant with V-gene and J-gene trimming of TCR beta chains, and an independent cohort replicated the association. A later analysis reported that several top co-occurrence clusters appeared linked to parvovirus B19, influenza, CMV and Epstein-Barr virus. Because some donors lacked HLA typing at each locus, the association tests relied only on the typed subset. About 15 rarely observed V segments, including chromosome 9 orphons, were excluded from the earlier analysis of about 610 of the donors because counts were too low. Most TCR sequences were seen in very few donors, while some public TCRs were found in many individuals. A cluster of highly shared sequence variants was judged likely to be a technical artifact of the sequencing pipeline. CMV serostatus was the only immune exposure information available for the cohort. According to a later analysis, most CMV-associated TCR beta chains appeared to be HLA-restricted, and the HLA associations seemed to be driven largely by CMV exposure. A few of the identified cytomegalovirus-associated TCR beta chains were confirmed in vitro to be specific for cytomegalovirus antigens. Roughly uniform sequencing depth across donors was assumed in presence/absence analyses, although this assumption may not hold. It was suggested by the authors that the approach could potentially be generalized to other disease states and immunological phenotypes. When HLA alleles, especially DR and DQ, strongly co-occurred, attributing TCR associations to individual alleles was difficult.

In the germline V gene, CDR1 corresponds to MGHRA and CDR2 to YSYEKL. From the cysteine through the phenylalanine, the CDR3 covers 17 amino acids. The read is trimmed to its CDR3 DNA, 51 bases read in frame from base 1. Clipping removes 3 bases from V and 0 bases from J, with 8 as the unmatched junction base count. The receptor library was made with the immunoSEQ multiplex PCR assay. The multiplex PCR relied on a mix of 60 forward primers for TCR Vbeta segments and 13 reverse primers for TCR Jbeta segments. The CDR3 region of rearranged TCR beta genes was amplified from genomic DNA by a multiplex PCR assay. Amplified TCR beta libraries were sequenced as 87-base-pair reads on the Illumina HiSeq System. The authors' analysis ran thus. A later analysis counted about 80 million unique TCR beta chains across the 640 or so repertoires, and some 12 million of these chains were shared by at least two donors. Raw reads were error-corrected and collapsed into unique sequences by a nearest-neighbor algorithm in which closely related sequences were merged to remove PCR and sequencing errors. CDR3 sequences were aligned to IMGT reference sequences to assign V, D and J gene segments. For a sequence to be retained, a match of at least six nucleotides was required to both a V gene segment and a J gene segment. Rearrangements were classified as productive when the CDR3 lacked stop codons and remained in frame with V and J, and all other rearrangements were classified as non-productive. Following IMGT convention, CDR3 was defined as the stretch from the second conserved V-encoded cysteine to the conserved J-encoded phenylalanine. The earlier analysis of about 610 of the donors excluded any sequence lacking an unambiguous match to a single V gene segment. An earlier analysis of almost 600 of the donors classified V segments as functional when productive rearrangements were above 56.7% and as segregating when the standard deviation between donors was above 5%. A statistical classification framework was built to diagnose cytomegalovirus status from the catalog of TCR beta chain sequences. A later analysis assigned V and J genes by comparing TCR nucleotide sequences with IMGT/GENE-DB human TR gene sequences. Using the TCRdist pipeline, a later analysis assigned CDR3 sequences along with most-parsimonious VDJ recombination scenarios. In a later analysis, each TCR beta chain was defined by its CDR3 amino acid sequence together with its V-gene family, and reads lacking a unique V-gene family were excluded. In a later analysis, a few hundred highly shared, low-generation-probability nucleotide sequences were removed to address suspected cross-contamination and a sequencing artifact. For each public chain, a later analysis derived a clonal expansion index from normalized ranks of inferred template counts within each repertoire. In a later analysis, generation probabilities were computed using a VDJ recombination model fitted to out-of-frame rearrangements, and the results were checked against IGoR. Hypergeometric tests were used in a later analysis to score TCR-TCR, TCR-HLA and TCR-CMV co-occurrence, with a repertoire-size bias correction applied to the TCR pairs. To estimate false discovery rates, a later analysis permuted the HLA or CMV assignments 20 times. In a later analysis, co-occurring TCRs were grouped using DBSCAN, and TCRdist sequence similarity was added for clustering within HLA-allele-positive subsets. Repertoires with fewer than 30,000 or more than 120,000 public chains, plus five repertoires with anomalous nucleotide sharing, were excluded from co-occurrence clustering. Not all clones reach the TCRdb copy of this immuneACCESS table, which keeps in-frame sequences only. Checked studies attribute under half of the gap to unresolved V genes and leave the rest unexplained. V and J calls and clone size follow that table, whereas D and trimming were derived from the DNA. This sample comprises 160,000 or so clones, roughly 85% of them detected only once. Of the sample, 6.3% is held by the ten largest clones.

The cohort consisted of fewer than 700 healthy bone marrow donors. All cohort members were sampled while nominally healthy, although unrecorded immune exposures were likely present. The donor was CMV seropositive and was included in the group of 250 to 300 seropositive cohort members. A peripheral blood sample was collected from each donor, and TCR beta sequencing was performed on peripheral blood mononuclear cells. Genomic DNA was extracted from the blood cell samples with the Qiagen DNeasy Blood Extraction Kit. Regarding this clone: Its specific antigen is unknown. The record has no base qualities; no much larger clone is one base away.

This sequence was found in a man aged 40-49 years in good health and CMV-seropositive. The chain was built from TRBV4-1 and TRBJ2-7; the junction holds 10 bases that match TRBD2. Sequenced sample: PBMCs. The DNA sequence follows: TGCGCCAGCAGCCATCGTCCTAGCGGGAGTAGCTCCTACGAGCAGTACTTC. The encoded protein is CASSHRPSGSSSYEQYF.